The text below deals with one T cell receptor beta chain. Its specificity is unknown. TCRdb reanalysed the reads using MiXCR and keeps one entry per CDR3 protein. The data hold around 740,000 distinct CDR3 sequences, with roughly a third observed a single time. CDR1 SGHDN and CDR2 FVKESK come from the germline V gene. V dropped 10 bases and J dropped 4 bases, with 13 bases sitting between them. The CDR3 spans 12 residues. The data were taken from a study of T cell repertoires in cytomegalovirus infection. About the research overall: Evidence of both CMV infection and a matching HLA type came from public TCR beta signatures.

Broader study findings: CMV-specific HLA-C-restricted TCR beta clonotypes dominated the ex vivo response.

The chain couples TRBV14 to TRBJ1-2; TRBD1 is a possible D gene (5 bases). This TCR was sampled from a human donor in good health (CMV status not recorded). Some clones in this sample may be carry-over from other donors' samples. Sequences were obtained from PBMCs. The CDR3 DNA reads as TGTGCCACCCAAGACAGCGGCTATGGCTACACCTTC. Translation gives CATQDSGYGYTF.